This TCR beta chain was identified in a study of Graves' ophthalmopathy and Graves' hyperthyroidism. The study enrolled ophthalmopathy donors with moderate-to-severe activity, CAS ≥3, NOSPECS ≥4 and duration under 3 months. As the starting material, approximately 10 ml of fresh peripheral blood yielded the PBMCs. RNA served as the template for amplifying TCR beta CDR3 regions. The first-round RT-PCR employed HTBI primers together with the Qiagen OneStep RT-PCR kit. A multiplex PCR was then performed as the second round. TCRdb redid the calling of the multiplex PCR reads with MiXCR, one entry per CDR3 protein. This table holds about 48,000 distinct CDR3 sequences, under 55% found once. At least ten counts were recorded for this clonotype. The antigen remains unidentified. Study observations and caveats: Using 13 signatures, a model distinguished ophthalmopathy from stable hyperthyroidism, reaching about 87% sensitivity and approximately 82% specificity. Blood samples also showed most expanded thyroid clonotypes exceeding 0.001 frequency.

The receptor was isolated from an adult man with Graves' ophthalmopathy. The sequencing input was peripheral blood.

CDR3 nucleotides: TGTGCCAGCAGCTTAGTTCTCCCTGGGGGGAGCAGCACCGGGGAGCTGTTTTTT. Protein: CASSLVLPGGSSTGELFF. The chain uses TRBV7-6 and TRBJ2-2; possible D gene TRBD2, 6 bases. Trimming shortened V by 1 base and J by 4 bases, and 19 bases separated the two germline ends. Germline CDR1 and CDR2: SGHVS and FNYEAQ. CDR3 length equals 18 residues.